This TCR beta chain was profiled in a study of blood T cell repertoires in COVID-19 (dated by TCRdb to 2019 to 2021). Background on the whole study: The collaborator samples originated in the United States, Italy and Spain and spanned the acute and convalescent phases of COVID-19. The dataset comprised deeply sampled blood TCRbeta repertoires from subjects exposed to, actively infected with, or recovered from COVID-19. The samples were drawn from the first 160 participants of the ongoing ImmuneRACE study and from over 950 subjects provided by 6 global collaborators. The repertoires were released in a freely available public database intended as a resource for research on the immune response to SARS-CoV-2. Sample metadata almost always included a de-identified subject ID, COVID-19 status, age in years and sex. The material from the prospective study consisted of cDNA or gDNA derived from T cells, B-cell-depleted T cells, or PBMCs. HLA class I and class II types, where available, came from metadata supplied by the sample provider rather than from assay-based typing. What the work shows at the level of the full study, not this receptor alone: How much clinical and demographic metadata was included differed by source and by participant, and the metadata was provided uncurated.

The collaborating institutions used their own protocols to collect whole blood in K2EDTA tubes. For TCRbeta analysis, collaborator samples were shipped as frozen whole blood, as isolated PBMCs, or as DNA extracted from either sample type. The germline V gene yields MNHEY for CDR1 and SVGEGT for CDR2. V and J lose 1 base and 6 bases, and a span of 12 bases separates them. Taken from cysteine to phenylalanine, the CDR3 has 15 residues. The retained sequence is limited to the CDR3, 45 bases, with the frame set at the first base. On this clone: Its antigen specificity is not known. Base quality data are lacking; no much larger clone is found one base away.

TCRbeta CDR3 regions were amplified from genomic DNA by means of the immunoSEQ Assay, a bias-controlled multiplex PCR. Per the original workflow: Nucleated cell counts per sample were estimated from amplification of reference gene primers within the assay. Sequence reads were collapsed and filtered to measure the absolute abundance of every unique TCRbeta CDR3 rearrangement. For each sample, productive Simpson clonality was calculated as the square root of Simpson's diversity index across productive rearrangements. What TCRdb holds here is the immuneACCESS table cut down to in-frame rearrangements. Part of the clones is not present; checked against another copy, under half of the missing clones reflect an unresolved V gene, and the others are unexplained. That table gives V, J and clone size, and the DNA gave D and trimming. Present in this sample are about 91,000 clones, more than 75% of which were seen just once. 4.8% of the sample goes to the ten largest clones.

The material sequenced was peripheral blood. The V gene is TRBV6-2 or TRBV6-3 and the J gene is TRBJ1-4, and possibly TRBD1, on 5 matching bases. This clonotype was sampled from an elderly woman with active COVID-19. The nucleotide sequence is TGTGCCAGCAGTTACTTGGGACTCCCGGATGAAAAACTGTTTTTT. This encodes CASSYLGLPDEKLFF.